These 2 T cell receptor beta chains originate from one sample sequenced in a study of cytomegalovirus exposure and HLA in healthy donors. Assay: immunoSEQ multiplex PCR; the TCRdb copy retains only in-frame clones and omits some. The sample yields about 79,000 clones, 93% seen once. The sample taken for sequencing was PBMCs. Source of these receptors: a woman in her 30s in good health and CMV-seronegative.

V usage is TRBV27 and J usage is TRBJ1-5, with 9 bases fitting TRBD1. After removal of 2 bases from V and 1 base from J, the junction contained 6 bases not matched to a gene. Germline values: CDR1 MNHEY, CDR2 SMNVEV (reference sequence). The CDR3 runs 17 residues. The CDR3, as DNA: TGTGCCAGCAGTTTACCCAGGACAGGGGACAGCAATCAGCCCCAGCATTTT. Its translation is CASSLPRTGDSNQPQHF.

The chain is built from TRBV7-2 and TRBJ2-1, with D tentatively TRBD2 (6 bases). The CDR3 has 19 residues. CDR1 and CDR2 (germline): SGHTA, FQGNSA. The germline V and J ends were trimmed by 4 bases and 1 base, with 23 bases remaining between them. CDR3 sequence reads: CASSSTPILAFGSYNEQFF. The CDR3 DNA follows: TGTGCCAGCAGCTCGACGCCCATACTAGCCTTTGGATCCTACAATGAGCAGTTCTTC.